This T cell receptor (beta chain) derives from a study of blood T cell repertoires in COVID-19 (dated by TCRdb to 2018 to 2021). Context from the whole study: Samples covering the acute and convalescent phases of COVID-19 were provided by collaborators in the United States, Italy and Spain. A de-identified subject ID, COVID-19 status, age in years and sex were almost always included in the sample metadata. The samples were drawn from the first 160 participants of the ongoing ImmuneRACE study and from 1,254 subjects provided by 6 global collaborators. Subjects who had been exposed to COVID-19, were actively infected with it, or had recovered from it provided the deeply sampled blood TCRbeta repertoires that made up the dataset. The repertoires were made available in a free public database intended to serve as a resource for research on the immune response to SARS-CoV-2. Where available, HLA class I and class II types were obtained from metadata supplied by the sample provider rather than from assay-based typing. The prospective study material was composed of cDNA or gDNA derived from T cells, B-cell-depleted T cells, or PBMCs. What the authors observed across the whole study: The amount of clinical and demographic metadata varied by source and participant and was provided uncurated.

The germline V and J ends show losses of 1 base and 2 bases respectively, and no gene match explains 2 bases of the junction. The germline V gene gives CDR1 as SGHRS and CDR2 as YFSETQ. The CDR3 has 15 amino acids, counting the end cysteine and phenylalanine. The retained sequence is limited to the CDR3, 45 bases, with the frame set at the first base. Concerning this clone: Its target antigen remains unknown. No per-base quality is available; no much larger clone lies one base away.

Whole blood was collected in K2EDTA tubes by collaborating institutions according to the institutions' own protocols. Collaborator samples were shipped for TCRbeta analysis as frozen whole blood, isolated PBMCs, or DNA extracted from either sample type. TCRbeta CDR3 regions were amplified from genomic DNA by means of the immunoSEQ Assay, a bias-controlled multiplex PCR. In the paper's pipeline: The number of nucleated cells in each sample was estimated by amplification of reference gene primers within the assay. To quantify the absolute abundance of each unique TCRbeta CDR3 rearrangement, sequence reads were collapsed and filtered. For each sample, productive Simpson clonality was calculated as the square root of Simpson's diversity index over productive rearrangements. The table was pulled from immuneACCESS by TCRdb, which kept in-frame rearrangements only. Such tables lose some clones; where checked, under half of the loss comes from unresolved V genes, and the rest has no known cause. V and J calls and clone size are copied from that table; D and trimming were computed from the DNA. The sample has 140,000 to 150,000 clones on record, approximately 87% of them singletons. The ten biggest clones cover about 40% of the sample.

The rearranged chain carries TRBV5-1 and TRBJ2-1, with TRBD2 identical over 8 junction bases. The clonotype comes from a human donor in a cohort sampled during active COVID-19. Sequenced input: peripheral blood. The CDR3 region reads CASSLSGLAYNEQFF. The nucleotide sequence is TGCGCCAGCAGCTTGTCGGGACTAGCCTACAATGAGCAGTTCTTC.